These 22 T cell receptor beta chains were sequenced from one sample in a study of blood T cell repertoires in COVID-19. This table comes from immunoSEQ multiplex PCR, and its TCRdb copy is limited to in-frame clones, with some not included. The sample holds about 150,000 clones, approximately 84% seen once. Sequenced material: peripheral blood. The receptors shown here come from a man in his sixties or seventies with active or convalescent COVID-19.

This clone was found many times. The chain recombines TRBV27 with TRBJ1-6, with D perhaps matching TRBD1 (5 bases). Germline V gene data show CDR1 as MNHEY and CDR2 as SMNVEV (reference sequence). Trimming pared 3 bases from V and 2 bases from J, leaving 8 bases between. CDR3 size: 15 residues. CDR3 DNA sequence: TGTGCCAGCAGTTTTAGGGGCACCTATAATTCACCCCTCCACTTT. Translated, it gives CASSFRGTYNSPLHF.

V is TRBV2 and J is TRBJ1-2; unclear D gene. The CDR3 contains 14 residues. V was trimmed by 7 bases and J by 5 bases, leaving 17 bases between them. Germline CDR1 reads SNHLY; CDR2 reads FYNNEI. The CDR3 protein is CASTSRGRGYGYTF. Written as DNA, the CDR3 is TGTGCCAGCACCAGCCGGGGAAGAGGATATGGCTACACCTTC.

The CDR3 DNA reads TGTGCCAGCAGAGAGAGGGGGCGAGGCAACTATGGCTACACCTTC. It yields the protein CASRERGRGNYGYTF. V is TRBV27 and J is TRBJ1-2, with 7 bases that match TRBD1. Germline CDR1 reads MNHEY; CDR2 reads SMNVEV (reference sequence). The CDR3 consists of 15 residues. V was clipped by 6 bases and J by 2 bases; unmatched bases: 9.

V and J are TRBV12-5 and TRBJ2-1; D might be TRBD1 (5 bases). V dropped 2 bases and J dropped 2 bases, with 10 bases sitting between them. The CDR3 extends over 15 amino acids. CDR1 and CDR2 from the germline V gene are LGHNT and FRNRAP. Here the CDR3 reads CASGLRQGPYNEQFF. As DNA, the CDR3 is TGTGCTAGTGGTTTGAGGCAGGGCCCCTACAATGAGCAGTTCTTC.

The rearrangement uses TRBV11-2 and TRBJ2-2; TRBD2 is a possible D gene (5 bases). Germline V CDR1 and CDR2: SGHAT, FQNNGV. CDR3 length: 14 amino acids. V lost 4 bases, J lost 6 bases, and 12 bases lay in between. CDR3 protein: CASSSNFGAGELFF. CDR3 in DNA: TGTGCCAGCAGCTCCAACTTCGGGGCCGGGGAGCTGTTTTTT.

The rearrangement uses TRBV6-1 and TRBJ2-2; D gene uncertain. Trimming removed 3 bases at V and 2 bases at J, with 10 bases between. Germline V gene lookup returns CDR1 MNHNS and CDR2 SASEGT. This CDR3 contains 15 residues. The CDR3 DNA is TGTGCCAGCAGTGATCCCGTTAGAAACACCGGGGAGCTGTTTTTT. This sequence encodes CASSDPVRNTGELFF.

This chain joins TRBV29-1 and TRBJ1-2; TRBD1 aligns across 9 bases. This CDR3 spans 12 amino acids. With V trimmed by 8 bases and J by 8 bases, 9 bases remained unmatched. CDR1 is SQVTM and CDR2 is ANQGSEA in the germline V gene. CDR3 residues: CSFLTGGLGYTF. The CDR3 DNA sequence: TGCAGCTTTTTGACAGGGGGTCTGGGCTACACCTTC.

The chain uses TRBV7-2 and TRBJ2-1; the match to TRBD1 covers 9 bases. CDR3 length equals 11 residues. Germline assignment: CDR1 SGHTA and CDR2 FQGNSA. With 4 bases clipped from V and 12 bases from J, the junction kept 1 base outside the gene matches. CDR3 in amino acids: CASSWGQGQFF. The CDR3 region has the DNA TGTGCCAGCAGCTGGGGACAGGGGCAGTTCTTC.

This clone was counted a single time. The V gene is TRBV7-2, the J gene TRBJ2-4; D call uncertain. V was cut by 5 bases and J by 3 bases, with 14 bases left in between. This CDR3 is 15 amino acids long. Germline CDR1 is SGHTA and CDR2 is FQGNSA. CDR3 in amino acids: CASSPLSFGKNIQYF. CDR3 DNA sequence: TGTGCCAGCAGCCCGCTGAGTTTTGGCAAAAACATTCAGTACTTC.

The genes are TRBV4-3 and TRBJ2-3, with D possibly TRBD1 on 6 matching bases. The CDR3 runs 18 residues. In germline, CDR1 is LGHNA, CDR2 YSLEER. The V gene lost 0 bases and the J gene lost 0 bases, with 16 bases spanning the gap. The CDR3 region is CASSQDSGRGWSTDTQYF. CDR3 coding DNA: TGCGCCAGCAGCCAAGATTCGGGCAGGGGCTGGAGCACAGATACGCAGTATTTT.

This chain uses TRBV28 with TRBJ1-5; TRBD1 matches 9 bases. V shed 6 bases and J 5 bases; nucleotides not matched to a gene: 11. The CDR3 is 16 residues long. Germline V CDR1 and CDR2: MDHEN, SYDVKM. CDR3 residues: CASSRPDRGKDQPQHF. As DNA, the CDR3 is TGTGCCAGCAGCCGGCCGGACAGGGGAAAAGATCAGCCCCAGCATTTT.

The chain couples TRBV3-1 (or the pseudogene TRBV3-2) to TRBJ2-6; 8 nucleotides line up with TRBD1. Germline V gives CDR1 LGHDT, CDR2 YNNKEL (reference sequence). V lost 5 bases to trimming and J lost 4 bases; unmatched junction nucleotides: 16. CDR3 length: 19 residues. CDR3 protein: CASSELGDRGVGGANVLTF. The CDR3 DNA reads TGTGCCAGCAGCGAACTAGGAGACAGGGGCGTAGGAGGGGCCAACGTCCTGACTTTC.

This clone was observed a few times. The J gene is TRBJ1-1, the V gene TRBV7-8; 8 nucleotides line up with TRBD1. The CDR3 length is 12 residues. After removal of 5 bases from V and 9 bases from J, the junction contained 5 bases not matched to a gene. Looked up from germline, CDR1 is SGHVS and CDR2 is FQNEAQ. This CDR3 is CASSPRQGQAFF. The CDR3 nucleotides are TGTGCCAGCAGCCCACGACAGGGGCAAGCTTTCTTT.

The V and J genes are TRBV12-3 or TRBV12-4 and TRBJ1-1, with D uncertain. V lost 3 bases to trimming and J lost 4 bases, with 9 bases between them. The CDR3 is 13 amino acids. DNA for the CDR3: TGTGCCAGCAGTTTTGGCCCCTCCACTGAAGCTTTCTTT. The encoded protein is CASSFGPSTEAFF.

V gene TRBV5-1 combines with J gene TRBJ1-1; D perhaps matches TRBD1 (5 bases). Germline assignment: CDR1 SGHRS and CDR2 YFSETQ. V dropped 0 bases and J dropped 4 bases, with 10 bases sitting between them. This CDR3 has 14 residues. CDR3 in amino acids: CASSLVDQGTEAFF. The CDR3 nucleotides are TGCGCCAGCAGCTTGGTGGACCAGGGCACTGAAGCTTTCTTT.

In DNA, the CDR3 is TGTGCCAGCAGCTTAGCCGGGACAGTAAACACCGGGGAGCTGTTTTTT. Translation gives CASSLAGTVNTGELFF. The chain links TRBV7-3 to TRBJ2-2, with 7 bases aligning to TRBD1. V was pared by 2 bases and J by 2 bases, with 5 bases of the junction left unmatched. From germline, CDR1 is SGHTA and CDR2 FQGTGA. The CDR3 length is 16 residues.

The V and J genes are TRBV18 and TRBJ2-3; TRBD1 aligns across 10 bases. This CDR3 is built from 16 residues. Germline trimming cut 4 bases from V and 6 bases from J; bases unmatched to any gene: 10. Per germline, CDR1 KGHSH and CDR2 LQKENI. Written as DNA, the CDR3 is TGTGCCAGCTCACGAACCGGGACAGGGGCGGTGGATACGCAGTATTTT. This encodes CASSRTGTGAVDTQYF.

The CDR3, as DNA: TGTGCCACCAGTGACCCCGGGACAGCCCAAGAGACCCAGTACTTC. Amino acids: CATSDPGTAQETQYF. The rearrangement joins TRBV24-1 to TRBJ2-5; 7 bases are a match to TRBD1. The germline V gene encodes CDR1 KGHDR and CDR2 SFDVKD. J lost 1 base, V lost 4 bases, and 5 bases had no gene match. The CDR3 contains 15 residues.

The gene calls are TRBV3-1 (or the pseudogene TRBV3-2) and TRBJ2-1; 9 positions match TRBD2. Germline lookup yields CDR1 LGHDT and CDR2 YNNKEL (reference sequence). The V gene end was trimmed by 4 bases and the J gene end by 7 bases; junction bases not matched to a gene: 11. The length of the CDR3 is 16 residues. CDR3 residues: CASSPPGAGGLNEQFF. In DNA form, the CDR3 reads TGTGCCAGCAGCCCCCCCGGGGCGGGAGGGTTGAATGAGCAGTTCTTC.

The CDR3 protein is CASSSRQGKDTQYF. In nucleotides, the CDR3 is TGTGCCAGCAGCTCAAGACAGGGAAAAGATACGCAGTATTTT. The rearrangement links TRBV9 to TRBJ2-3, with 7 bases that match TRBD1. There are 14 residues in the CDR3. The germline V gene has CDR1 SGDLS and CDR2 YYNGEE. V lost 4 bases, J lost 5 bases, and 7 bases stayed unmatched.

The V call is TRBV7-3, the J call TRBJ2-2, with D possibly being TRBD2 (6 bases). Germline-derived CDR1 and CDR2 are SGHTA and FQGTGA. The CDR3 has 14 amino acids. V was cut by 5 bases and J by 4 bases, with 11 bases left in between. CDR3 amino acids: CASSPRGGTGELFF. CDR3 sequence (DNA): TGTGCCAGCAGCCCGCGGGGCGGCACCGGGGAGCTGTTTTTT.

The V gene is TRBV7-8, the J gene TRBJ2-6; 9 nucleotides agree with TRBD1. Losses at the gene ends were 6 bases for V and 0 bases for J; bases not matched to a gene: 6. The CDR3 is made up of 17 amino acids. Germline lookup yields CDR1 SGHVS and CDR2 FQNEAQ. CDR3 protein: CASRTGTGISGANVLTF. The CDR3 DNA reads as TGTGCCAGCAGGACCGGGACAGGGATCTCTGGGGCCAACGTCCTGACTTTC.